This T cell receptor beta chain stems from a study of T-cell memory formation after mild COVID-19 (dated by TCRdb to about 2021). Background for the entire study: TCR sequence clusters from the two donors were found to be largely donor specific. Two young, previously healthy adult volunteers made up the cohort, one male and one female. T-cell clones expanding and contracting after mild COVID-19 in a couple of donors were tracked by longitudinal TCRalpha and TCRbeta repertoire sequencing.

Points the paper makes about the study in general: SARS-CoV-2 specificity was not confirmed for the second-wave clones peaking on day 37. Clones that contracted from day 15 to 85 showed balanced CD4/CD8 phenotypes, whereas a second wave of clones that expanded from day 15 to 37 leaned towards CD4+. Some responding clones were found in pre-infection memory, which suggests that pre-existing cross-reactive memory T cells took part in the SARS-CoV-2 response. The study covered only two mild cases, and larger cohorts including severe cases with pre-infection samples were considered necessary. Contracting CD4+ clones were located mainly in the CM and EM memory subsets, whereas CD8+ clones were found to be enriched in EMRA.

A remark on this clonotype: Its cognate antigen has yet to be identified. It has no much larger one-base neighbor in the sample; base qualities were not kept.

TCRdb names Illumina NovaSeq 6000 as the instrument used. TCRalpha and TCRbeta cDNA libraries were built by 5'RACE with constant-segment primers, adding sample barcodes and unique molecular identifiers. RNA was extracted from every sample with Trizol reagent. Libraries were amplified in two PCR steps, with a second sample barcode and Illumina TruSeq adapters added in the second step. Sequencing of the libraries was done on an Illumina NovaSeq, producing 2 x 150 bp paired-end reads. Concerning the study's data processing: With migec v1.2.7, reads were demultiplexed and then collapsed into UMI-guided consensus sequences. Using mixcr v2.1.11, UMI consensuses were aligned to TRA and TRB V and J templates and then assembled into clonotypes. A clonotype was counted as expanded or contracted only when both edgeR and NoisET called the clonotype significant, with the noise models trained on biological replicates. For edgeR calls, the cutoffs were a false discovery rate-adjusted p below 0.01 and a log2 fold-change threshold of 1. As an exploratory analysis of dynamics, max-normalized trajectories of the 1000 most abundant clonotypes were examined with PCA combined with hierarchical clustering. Separately sequenced CD4+ and CD8+ repertoires were used to assign a CD4 or CD8 phenotype to each responding clone. Using fastp at Q25 and MiXCR, TCRdb reprocessed the public reads and kept productive beta chains. Entries are consolidated by CDR3 protein sequence, retaining the most common genes and DNA. TCRdb, not the original authors, processed these V and J calls. The sample profile shows roughly 450,000 distinct CDR3 sequences; roughly 18% of them were found once. Clones ranked in the top ten supply around an eighth of the sample.

PBMCs were isolated by Ficoll-Paque density gradient centrifugation. The receptor comes from an adult woman who had mild COVID-19 (a few samples of this study predate the infection). The sample titles of this study are shuffled in the database, so cell type and time point are left out; the donor was told from shared clones. Input material: PBMCs or a T cell subset sorted from them (not recorded which).

The CDR3 sequence is CSAAPATNEKLFF. The nucleotide sequence reads as follows: TGCAGTGCTGCGCCCGCAACTAATGAAAAACTGTTTTTT. The rearranged chain carries TRBV20-1 and TRBJ1-4; too little of a D gene remains to name it. From a lookup of the germline V gene (reference sequence), CDR1 and CDR2 are DFQATT and SNEGSKA. The germline ends are 7 bases apart after V is trimmed by 5 bases and J by 0 bases. The CDR3, from cysteine to phenylalanine, totals 13 residues. Only the CDR3 portion is preserved as DNA: 39 bases, with reading frame beginning at the first base.